The 26 T cell receptor beta chains below were found in one sample sequenced in a study of blood T cells in healthy people across ages. For the second PCR, which ran for 7 to 11 cycles, a sample-barcoded 5' primer and a J-beta primer mix were used. TCRdb reprocessed the 5' RACE reads via MiXCR and lists one record per CDR3 protein. Of about 800,000 distinct CDR3 sequences in the sample, 20% to 25% were seen once. The same data also went into a second study, on T cells of mothers and their children.

Source material: blood. These receptors came from a boy aged 5-17 years in good health.

This clonotype has just a few counts. The chain couples TRBV12-3 or TRBV12-4 to TRBJ2-7, with 7 bases that match TRBD1. The CDR3 length is 15 residues. With V trimmed by 2 bases and J by 1 base, 5 bases remained unmatched. The CDR3 sequence: CASSLRTGPSYEQYF. DNA of the CDR3: TGTGCCAGCAGTTTACGGACAGGACCGTCCTACGAGCAGTACTTC.

This clonotype was detected many times. The chain joins TRBV7-2 to TRBJ2-7; D may be TRBD1 (6 bases). CDR1 and CDR2 (germline): SGHTA, FQGNSA. V shed 5 bases and J shed 6 bases, with 20 bases lying between them. The CDR3 length is 15 residues. The CDR3 DNA is TGTGCCAGCAGCCCCTATACAGGGCTCCCCTCCGAGCAGTACTTC. Encoded protein: CASSPYTGLPSEQYF.

This clonotype was detected a few times. The junction does not match germline at one end; this may be a read error. The rearrangement uses TRBV5-1 and TRBJ2-3; D may be TRBD2 (7 bases). The CDR3 consists of 16 residues. CDR1 SGHRS and CDR2 YFSETQ come from the germline V gene. The CDR3 nucleotides read TGCGCCAGCAGCTTTTGGGGGCGGGAGAACACAGATGCGCAGTATTTT. Encoded protein: CASSFWGRENTDAQYF.

The rearrangement uses TRBV13 and TRBJ2-7; 7 bases map to TRBD2. V lost 3 bases to trimming and J lost 5 bases; unmatched junction nucleotides: 7. CDR1 and CDR2 (germline): PRHDT, FYEKMQ (reference sequence). CDR3 length: 14 residues. The DNA of the CDR3 is TGTGCCAGCAGCTTTATCGGGAGGAGGAACGAGCAGTACTTC. The encoded protein is CASSFIGRRNEQYF.

In its sample, this clonotype was seen a few times. A read error may produce the germline difference seen at one junction end. The genes are TRBV7-7 and TRBJ1-1, with unresolved D. This CDR3 contains 17 residues. Looked up from germline, CDR1 is SSHAT and CDR2 is FNYEAQ (reference sequence). The DNA of the CDR3 is TGTGCTAGCAGCCTCCGGGTACAAAATAAGGCGGACACTGAAGCTTTCTTT. It codes for CASSLRVQNKADTEAFF.

The chain combines TRBV20-1 with TRBJ1-1; D gene uncertain. Germline CDR1 DFQATT, CDR2 SNEGSKA (reference sequence). The CDR3 has 15 residues. Trimming pared 0 bases from V and 0 bases from J, leaving 11 bases between. The CDR3 reads CSARDPQTLNTEAFF. The CDR3 bases are TGCAGTGCTAGAGATCCTCAAACCCTGAACACTGAAGCTTTCTTT.

This clonotype was picked up a small number of times. The chain combines TRBV13 with TRBJ2-3; 11 nucleotides line up with TRBD2. The CDR3 runs to 14 residues. Germline CDR1 PRHDT, CDR2 FYEKMQ (reference sequence). V was clipped by 5 bases and J by 4 bases; unmatched bases: 2. The CDR3 loop is CASSGGLAADTQYF. In DNA, the CDR3 is TGTGCCAGCAGCGGGGGACTAGCGGCAGATACGCAGTATTTT.

This chain links TRBV7-2 with TRBJ1-2, with a weak D call TRBD1 (6 bases). Trimming took 5 bases from V and 2 from J, leaving 15 bases between them. In germline, CDR1 is SGHTA, CDR2 FQGNSA. The CDR3 consists of 15 residues. CDR3 amino acids: CASSTRGTGNYGYTF. The CDR3 DNA follows: TGTGCCAGCAGCACAAGGGGGACGGGCAACTATGGCTACACCTTC.

The J gene is TRBJ2-1, the V gene TRBV4-3; D may be TRBD1 (6 bases). The ends were cut back, 0 bases at V and 3 bases at J, with 9 bases in the middle. Germline CDR1 LGHNA, CDR2 YSLEER. The CDR3 runs 15 residues. DNA of the CDR3: TGCGCCAGCAGCCAAGATCAGGGGATCTACAATGAGCAGTTCTTC. Residues: CASSQDQGIYNEQFF.

The gene calls are TRBV5-1 and TRBJ2-2, with 9 positions matching TRBD2. This CDR3 contains 16 residues. Looked up from germline, CDR1 is SGHRS and CDR2 is YFSETQ. The trim removed 0 bases at V and 4 bases at J, leaving 4 bases unmatched. CDR3 in amino acids: CASSLVPAGGTGELFF. CDR3 coding DNA: TGCGCCAGCAGCTTGGTTCCAGCGGGAGGCACCGGGGAGCTGTTTTTT.

This clonotype was found a few times. This chain links TRBV3-1 with TRBJ2-3; tentatively, D is TRBD1 or TRBD2 (5 bases each). From germline, CDR1 is LGHDT and CDR2 YNNKEL (reference sequence). The CDR3 is 17 residues long. Trimming left V 1 base short and J 2 bases short, with 16 bases between. CDR3 sequence: CASSQVPGPSATDTQYF. The CDR3 DNA reads TGTGCCAGCAGCCAAGTCCCGGGACCATCGGCCACAGATACGCAGTATTTT.

CDR3: CASSWGQSYEQYF. The CDR3 nucleotides read TGTGCCAGCAGCTGGGGACAGTCCTACGAGCAGTACTTC. The chain is built from TRBV5-6 and TRBJ2-7, with 7 bases matching TRBD1. CDR3 length equals 13 residues. Germline V lookup: CDR1 SGHDT, CDR2 YYEEEE. The V segment lost 3 bases and the J segment 1 base; nucleotides outside the gene matches: 1.

This clonotype was seen only a few times. The rearrangement joins TRBV19 to TRBJ2-1; either TRBD1 or TRBD2 may fit D (5 bases each). The CDR3 consists of 12 residues. V gave up 0 bases and J gave up 11 bases, with 8 bases separating them. Germline loops: CDR1 LNHDA, CDR2 SQIVND (reference sequence). The CDR3 region is CASSIDWGKQFF. The CDR3 bases are TGTGCCAGTAGTATAGATTGGGGGAAGCAGTTCTTC.

The rearrangement uses TRBV4-2 and TRBJ2-3; TRBD2 aligns across 12 bases. V lost 1 base to trimming and J lost 1 base; unmatched junction nucleotides: 9. CDR3 size: 19 residues. CDR1 and CDR2 (germline): LGHNA, YNFKEQ. The CDR3 nucleotides read TGTGCCAGCAGCCAAGCTCGGACTAGCGGGACCGGAGGCACAGATACGCAGTATTTT. Translation gives CASSQARTSGTGGTDTQYF.

This clonotype was detected a few times. This chain connects TRBV20-1 to TRBJ1-1, with D possibly matching TRBD1 (5 bases). The V gene lost 6 bases and the J gene lost 6 bases, with 17 bases spanning the gap. This CDR3 has 13 amino acids. The germline V gene encodes CDR1 DFQATT and CDR2 SNEGSKA (reference sequence). In DNA form, the CDR3 reads TGCAGTGCCGATAGCGGTGGGGGACCTGAAGCTTTCTTT. This sequence encodes CSADSGGGPEAFF.

The V call is TRBV7-2, the J call TRBJ1-2, with 12 bases matching TRBD1. V gave up 9 bases and J gave up 3 bases; unmatched junction bases: 20. CDR1 and CDR2 from the germline V gene are SGHTA and FQGNSA. The CDR3 has 19 amino acids. CDR3 loop: CARHQTSRDRGQVDYGYTF. DNA of the CDR3: TGTGCCAGACACCAAACCTCACGGGACAGGGGGCAGGTTGACTATGGCTACACCTTC.

The genes are TRBV18 and TRBJ1-4; a possible D gene is TRBD1 (5 bases). The CDR3 has 13 residues. Germline V gene data show CDR1 as KGHSH and CDR2 as LQKENI. The V end was cut by 6 bases, the J end by 8 bases, with 13 bases between. The CDR3 is CASSASGGEKLFF. Here the CDR3 DNA reads TGTGCCAGCTCGGCATCGGGGGGAGAAAAACTGTTTTTT.

The chain has TRBV5-1 and TRBJ1-1; D is unclear. The CDR3 totals 14 residues. V lost 4 bases and J lost 1, with 11 bases in between. CDR1 and CDR2 (germline): SGHRS, YFSETQ. CDR3: CASSPYSSNTEAFF. CDR3 bases: TGCGCCAGCAGCCCCTACTCATCGAACACTGAAGCTTTCTTT.

This clonotype has more than one count but fewer than ten. The chain employs TRBV5-1 and TRBJ2-3; 7 nucleotides line up with TRBD2. V dropped 2 bases and J dropped 3; count of bases not matched to a gene: 3. The CDR3 consists of 14 residues. Germline V gene data show CDR1 as SGHRS and CDR2 as YFSETQ. The DNA for the CDR3 is TGCGCCAGCAGCTTCGGTAGCGGGACAGATACGCAGTATTTT. Its protein is CASSFGSGTDTQYF.

V gene TRBV20-1 combines with J gene TRBJ1-1; D uncertain. With 3 bases removed from V and 10 bases from J, the gap between germline ends came to 9 bases. Germline V gene sequence: CDR1 DFQATT, CDR2 SNEGSKA (reference sequence). CDR3 length: 10 residues. The CDR3 DNA reads TGCAGTGCTAGCGGGGTGGGAGCTTTCTTT. As protein: CSASGVGAFF.

The chain uses TRBV2 and TRBJ1-1; D uncertain. The V and J ends lost 0 bases and 7 bases respectively, with 12 bases between them. Germline V gene sequence: CDR1 SNHLY, CDR2 FYNNEI. The CDR3 spans 14 residues. The CDR3 region has the DNA TGTGCCAGCAGTGAAGCGCCCGTAGTCTATGAAGCTTTCTTT. Encoded protein: CASSEAPVVYEAFF.

Written as DNA, the CDR3 is TGTGCCAGCTCACCACCTAGCGGGAGAAGTACCGGGGAGCTGTTTTTT. Its protein is CASSPPSGRSTGELFF. The rearrangement uses TRBV18 and TRBJ2-2, with 9 nucleotides matching TRBD2. The CDR3 sequence is 16 residues long. The trim removed 0 bases at V and 5 bases at J, leaving 4 bases unmatched. Germline CDR1 and CDR2: KGHSH and LQKENI. The entire variable domain, with the rest obtained from reference TRBV18 and TRBJ2-2, is as follows: NAGVMQNPRHLVRRRGQEARLRCSPMKGHSHVYWYRQLPEEGLKFMVYLQKENIIDESGMPKERFSAEFPKEGPSILRIQQVVRGDSAAYFCASSPPSGRSTGELFFGEGSRLTVL.

This sequence joins TRBV7-9 and TRBJ2-2, with 7 bases aligning to TRBD1. Trimming removed 6 bases from V and 0 bases from J; junction bases left unmatched: 10. This CDR3 spans 17 amino acids. Germline CDR1 reads SEHNR; CDR2 reads FQNEAQ (reference sequence). The CDR3 DNA reads as TGTGCCAGCAGTAACACTTGGACAGGAACGAACACCGGGGAGCTGTTTTTT. Translation: CASSNTWTGTNTGELFF.

This clonotype has a handful of counts. The chain uses TRBV3-1 and TRBJ2-5, with TRBD2 identical over 9 bases. This CDR3 is built from 16 residues. Germline V gene sequence: CDR1 LGHDT, CDR2 YNNKEL (reference sequence). Unmatched junction bases numbered 8, after V lost 4 bases and J lost 2 bases. The CDR3 nucleotides read TGTGCCAGCAGCCGAACGGGACTAGCCGAACAAGAGACCCAGTACTTC. Translated, it gives CASSRTGLAEQETQYF.

The chain is built from TRBV6-1 and TRBJ2-1; D is possibly TRBD1 (6 bases). V lost 0 bases and J lost 1, with 10 bases in between. Germline V gives CDR1 MNHNS, CDR2 SASEGT. The CDR3 runs to 16 residues. The CDR3 loop is CASSEAGQGSYNEQFF. CDR3 DNA sequence: TGTGCCAGCAGTGAAGCGGGGCAGGGGTCCTACAATGAGCAGTTCTTC.

This clonotype came up a few times. The rearrangement uses TRBV2 and TRBJ2-4; D uncertain. CDR3 size: 15 residues. Germline V gene sequence: CDR1 SNHLY, CDR2 FYNNEI. Trimming removed 2 bases at V and 0 bases at J, with 8 bases between. DNA of the CDR3: TGTGCCAGCAGTGAAACCTTTCTAGCCAAAAACATTCAGTACTTC. Its protein is CASSETFLAKNIQYF.